This T cell receptor (beta chain) appears in the sequencing data of a study of blood T cell repertoires in COVID-19. The CDR3 is 14 residues long. The germline CDR1 and CDR2 sequences are SQVTM and ANQGSEA. Trimming removed 6 bases from V and 0 bases from J; junction bases left unmatched: 5. Clones were sequenced by immunoSEQ multiplex PCR, and TCRdb holds only the in-frame ones, with some missing. This table has hundreds of thousands of clones, roughly 90% appearing once. This chain joins TRBV29-1 and TRBJ1-3; TRBD1 agrees at 7 bases. The sequence was collected from a woman in her 70s with COVID-19, enrolled during active disease. Sequenced sample: peripheral blood. The CDR3 coding sequence is TGCAGCGTCCACAGGGGCAACTCTGGAAACACCATATATTTT. Its protein is CSVHRGNSGNTIYF. The full variable domain, rest sourced from reference TRBV29-1 and TRBJ1-3, is SAVISQKPSRDICQRGTSLTIQCQVDSQVTMMFWYRQQPGQSLTLIATANQGSEATYESGFVIDKFPISRPNLTFSTLTVSNMSPEDSSIYLCSVHRGNSGNTIYFGEGSWLTVV.